The sequence of this TCR beta chain was determined in a study of T cells in Graves' hyperthyroidism and ophthalmopathy (dated by TCRdb to the late 2010s). Describing the broader study: Peripheral blood samples were taken at the time of initial diagnosis, prior to any treatment. To identify TCR V-J signatures that set the groups apart, the researchers used a discovery cohort of 100 patients, made up of about 44 with Graves' ophthalmopathy and 57 with stable Graves' hyperthyroidism. An independent validation cohort of under 20 hyperthyroidism patients and roughly 16 patients who later progressed to ophthalmopathy tested prospective prediction of ophthalmopathy. The 95 to 100 discovery patients were randomly divided into training and test sets at a 7:3 ratio. The study also compared thyroid tissue and blood T-cell repertoires from about 6 Graves' hyperthyroidism patients. Once sampling was done, hyperthyroidism patients were given methimazole at a starting dose of 30 mg daily, whereas ophthalmopathy patients were given high-dose intravenous methylprednisolone. TCR Vbeta CDR3 sequencing of 120 to 150 peripheral blood samples (43 ophthalmopathy, 75 to 80 hyperthyroidism and approximately 17 progressor patients) is reported in the paper. Results the study describes overall, beyond this receptor: During validation, the model predicted progression to ophthalmopathy a median of roughly 7.1 months ahead of onset, with approximately 71% sensitivity and more than 72% specificity. Most expanded thyroid clonotypes (frequency above 0.001) were also found in blood, which suggests that blood repertoires may mirror thyroid immune responses. No statistical method was used to fix the sample size in advance, and group allocation was not hidden from the investigators. A model built on a 13 V-J signature distinguished ophthalmopathy from stable hyperthyroidism, reaching around 90% sensitivity and about 81% specificity in cross-validation and 80%/75% in testing.

A note on this clonotype: Its antigen is currently not known. Base qualities are missing; no much larger clone stands one base away.

Ophthalmopathy patients had moderately to severely active disease, with a Clinical Activity Score of 3 or more, a NOSPECS grade of 4 or more, and a disease duration of less than 3 months. Exclusion was applied to patients with uncontrolled infections, other autoimmune diseases, pregnancy or lactation. Diagnoses were established on the basis of clinical symptoms, serum thyroxine and TRAb, thyroid ultrasound, and orbital computed tomography. PBMCs were isolated from about 10 ml of fresh peripheral blood by Ficoll-Paque density gradient centrifugation. Total RNA was extracted with Trizol reagent, and quality was checked on an Agilent 2100 Bioanalyzer. Amplification of TCR beta CDR3 regions was carried out from RNA transcripts. A first-round RT-PCR of the TCR CDR3 used the HTBI primer set with the Qiagen OneStep RT-PCR kit. The libraries were constructed in a second round of multiplex PCR and then size-selected and purified. Sequencing of the libraries was done on an Illumina HiSeq2000 using paired-end 100 bp reads. The paper's data handling went like this. SOAPnuke was used to process the raw data, removing reads that contained adapters or uncalled bases, had a mean Phred below 15, or lacked an exact match to the constant primer or identifier. COPE v1.2.5 was used to merge the high-quality paired reads, and each unique nucleotide sequence was defined as a clonotype. MiTCR v1.1 was used to align clonotypes to the IMGT TRBV, TRBD and TRBJ reference segments. Analysis was restricted to V-J combinations with a frequency above 0.0001, which covered just over 98% of repertoires. The TCS score was defined as F50 (clonal expansion) divided by E x V (chaos), with BLOSUM62-based TCRdist calculated between CDR3 peptides within each V-J. Welch's t-statistics and random forest reduced 500 to 650 V-J features to fewer than 15, which were used in a naive Bayes classifier (R e1071). Using fastp trimming at Q25 and MiXCR clonotype assembly, TCRdb reanalyzed the public sequencing data and kept in-frame beta chains. For every CDR3 protein sequence, its rows merge into one entry that carries the most common genes and DNA. It is TCRdb's table, rather than the study itself, that gives the V and J calls and clone size. The sample table contains about half a million distinct CDR3 sequences; only one count was recorded for approximately 23% of them. The top ten constitute 49% of the sample.

Spanning cysteine to phenylalanine, the CDR3 consists of 13 amino acids. Only the CDR3 DNA stays, 39 bases, in frame from base 1. The germline V gene yields SGHRS for CDR1 and YFSETQ for CDR2. V ends up 7 bases short and J 4 bases short, with an unmatched junction base count of 6. Sequenced: blood. This TCR was recovered from a woman aged 65 to 85 with Graves' ophthalmopathy. The V and J genes are TRBV5-1 and TRBJ2-7; TRBD1 agrees with 9 junctional bases. CDR3 protein: CASRDRVTYEQYF. The DNA sequence follows: TGCGCCAGCCGGGACAGGGTAACTTACGAGCAGTACTTC.